A single sample is the source of the 7 T cell receptor beta chains below, sequenced in a study of blood T cell repertoires in COVID-19. Profiled with immunoSEQ multiplex PCR; TCRdb holds only in-frame clones, not every one. This sample has about 270,000 clones, with approximately 87% found just once. The material sequenced was peripheral blood. The origin of the receptors is a woman aged 30 to 39 with COVID-19, enrolled during active disease.

The table lists this clone with a few counts. The rearrangement uses TRBV5-1 and TRBJ2-7; TRBD2 might be the D (6 bases). CDR1 and CDR2 (germline): SGHRS, YFSETQ. With 2 bases removed from V and 0 bases from J, the gap between germline ends came to 9 bases. The CDR3 loop spans 14 amino acids. CDR3 coding DNA: TGCGCCAGCAGCTTCGGAGGGCCCTCCTACGAGCAGTACTTC. Amino acids: CASSFGGPSYEQYF.

V gene TRBV5-4 combines with J gene TRBJ2-5; 11 positions match TRBD1. Germline lookup yields CDR1 SGHNT and CDR2 YYREEE (reference sequence). The CDR3 loop spans 15 amino acids. With V trimmed by 3 bases and J by 4 bases, 5 bases remained unmatched. CDR3 DNA sequence: TGTGCCAGCAGCTCTATAGGGACAGGGGGAGAGACCCAGTACTTC. Amino acid sequence: CASSSIGTGGETQYF.

The genes are TRBV9 and TRBJ2-6; 10 nucleotides line up with TRBD2. The germline V gene has CDR1 SGDLS and CDR2 YYNGEE. V lost 4 bases, J lost 1 base, and 5 bases stayed unmatched. CDR3 length equals 17 residues. The CDR3 DNA is TGTGCCAGCAGCCCCTCTAGCGGGGGATCTGGGGCCAACGTCCTGACTTTC. Protein product: CASSPSSGGSGANVLTF.

The rearrangement links TRBV13 to TRBJ2-7; 7 positions agree with TRBD1. Germline V CDR1 and CDR2: PRHDT, FYEKMQ (reference sequence). This CDR3 region has 14 residues. Trimming took 5 bases from V and 3 from J; bases not matched to a gene: 7. The chain's CDR3 is CASSQTGRNYEQYF. CDR3 sequence (DNA): TGTGCCAGCAGCCAGACAGGGAGAAACTACGAGCAGTACTTC.

V and J are TRBV10-2 and TRBJ1-5, with 7 nucleotides matching TRBD1. CDR3 length: 13 amino acids. The germline CDR1 and CDR2 sequences are WSHSY and SAAADI. V shed 6 bases and J 5 bases; nucleotides not matched to a gene: 4. This chain's CDR3 is CASSSDRDQPQHF. The CDR3 bases are TGCGCCAGCAGCTCCGACAGGGATCAGCCCCAGCATTTT.

As DNA, the CDR3 is TGTGCCAGCAGCCCCTGGGTAGGGGCTAACTATGGCTACACCTTC. Encoded protein: CASSPWVGANYGYTF. The chain couples TRBV7-8 to TRBJ1-2, with D possibly being TRBD1 (5 bases). Germline CDR1 and CDR2: SGHVS and FQNEAQ. The V end lost 5 bases, the J end lost 0 bases, and 13 bases lay between the germline ends. CDR3 length equals 15 residues.

The genes are TRBV7-9 and TRBJ2-7; D not resolved. V lost 3 bases and J 3 bases, leaving 9 bases between the germline ends. CDR1 and CDR2 from the germline V gene are SEHNR and FQNEAQ (reference sequence). CDR3 size: 13 residues. The CDR3 sequence: CASSFAGYYEQYF. The CDR3 DNA follows: TGTGCCAGCAGCTTTGCAGGTTACTACGAGCAGTACTTC.